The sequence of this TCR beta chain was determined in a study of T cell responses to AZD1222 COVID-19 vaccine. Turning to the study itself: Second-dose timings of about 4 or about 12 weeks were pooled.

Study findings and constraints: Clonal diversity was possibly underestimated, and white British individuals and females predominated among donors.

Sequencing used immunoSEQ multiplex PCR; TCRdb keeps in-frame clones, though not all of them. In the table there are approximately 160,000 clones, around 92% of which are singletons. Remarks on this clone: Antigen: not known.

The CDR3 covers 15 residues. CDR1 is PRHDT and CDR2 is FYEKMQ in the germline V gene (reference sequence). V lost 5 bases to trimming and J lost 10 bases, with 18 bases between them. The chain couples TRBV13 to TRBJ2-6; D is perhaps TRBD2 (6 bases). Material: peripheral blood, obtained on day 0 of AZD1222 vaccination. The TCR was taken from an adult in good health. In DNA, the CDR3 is TGTGCCAGCAGCCGACGCCAGGGAGGTTCGAACGTCCTGACTTTC. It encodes CASSRRQGGSNVLTF.